Each of the 14 T cell receptor beta chains below was sequenced from the same sample in a study of blood T cell repertoires in COVID-19. Only in-frame clones appear in the TCRdb table, and some are missing; sequencing was by immunoSEQ multiplex PCR. This table has about 130,000 clones, about 85% appearing once. Specimen: peripheral blood. These receptors were obtained from a man at least 80 years old with active or convalescent COVID-19.

The chain uses TRBV9 and TRBJ1-1; 12 bases fit TRBD1. This CDR3 spans 14 amino acids. Per the germline V gene, CDR1 is SGDLS and CDR2 is YYNGEE. With 4 bases clipped from V and 10 bases from J, the junction kept 8 bases outside the gene matches. The CDR3 spells CASSPPGTGGSAFF. The CDR3 nucleotides read TGTGCCAGCAGCCCCCCCGGGACAGGGGGCTCAGCTTTCTTT.

The rearrangement links TRBV30 to TRBJ1-1; D gene ambiguous. Germline V CDR1 and CDR2: GTSNPN, SVGIG (reference sequence). There are 12 residues in the CDR3. The V end was cut by 4 bases, the J end by 5 bases, with 11 bases between. The CDR3 DNA follows: TGTGCCTGGATAGGAGGTTTAACTGAAGCTTTCTTT. This encodes CAWIGGLTEAFF.

This sequence joins TRBV5-1 and TRBJ2-3, with D possibly TRBD2 on 5 matching bases. Germline V gives CDR1 SGHRS, CDR2 YFSETQ. This CDR3 is 14 amino acids long. V gave up 7 bases and J gave up 2 bases, with 14 bases separating them. The CDR3 DNA follows: TGCGCCAGCGAGGCGGGTAGGCCCACAGATACGCAGTATTTT. Translating gives CASEAGRPTDTQYF. Together with reference TRBV5-1 and TRBJ2-3, the CDR3 gives the full variable domain: KAGVTQTPRYLIKTRGQQVTLSCSPISGHRSVSWYQQTPGQGLQFLFEYFSETQRNKGNFPGRFSGRQFSNSRSEMNVSTLELGDSALYLCASEAGRPTDTQYFGPGTRLTVL.

The chain has TRBV11-2 and TRBJ1-6, with 9 bases that match TRBD1. Trimming at V came to 4 bases and at J to 11 bases, leaving 15 bases not matched to a gene. CDR3 length: 17 residues. Per the germline V gene, CDR1 is SGHAT and CDR2 is FQNNGV. CDR3 protein: CASSSYVGDRASAPLHF. The DNA for the CDR3 is TGTGCCAGCAGCTCTTACGTTGGGGACAGGGCGTCGGCACCCCTCCACTTT.

The chain employs TRBV5-1 and TRBJ1-4; TRBD1 matches at 9 bases. This CDR3 comprises 17 residues. Germline V gene data show CDR1 as SGHRS and CDR2 as YFSETQ. The J segment lost 7 bases and the V segment lost 1 base, leaving 11 bases of the junction unmatched. The chain's CDR3 is CASSLRDREVGSEKLFF. The CDR3, as DNA: TGCGCCAGCAGCTTGCGGGACAGGGAGGTCGGGAGTGAAAAACTGTTTTTT.

The J gene is TRBJ2-1, the V gene TRBV11-2; TRBD2 might be the D (6 bases). The germline V gene has CDR1 SGHAT and CDR2 FQNNGV. The CDR3 length is 16 residues. V lost 1 base and J 0 bases, leaving 10 bases between the germline ends. The CDR3 DNA sequence: TGTGCCAGCAGCTTAGTTCGGGGGAGCTCCTACAATGAGCAGTTCTTC. Its translation: CASSLVRGSSYNEQFF.

The chain combines TRBV19 with TRBJ2-7; D may be TRBD2 (7 bases). Per germline, CDR1 LNHDA and CDR2 SQIVND (reference sequence). V lost 2 bases and J lost 2, with 10 bases in between. The CDR3 contains 14 residues. CDR3 nucleotides: TGTGCCAGTAGTATAAGGGGGAGGGCCTACGAGCAGTACTTC. Translating it yields CASSIRGRAYEQYF.

This clone was found a few times. The V call is TRBV3-1 (or the pseudogene TRBV3-2), the J call TRBJ1-1; D is ambiguous. CDR1 is LGHDT, CDR2 YNNKEL, per germline (reference sequence). V was clipped by 0 bases and J by 7 bases, with 6 bases between them. The CDR3 is made up of 12 amino acids. This CDR3 reads CASSQDWSEAFF. The CDR3 DNA is TGTGCCAGCAGCCAAGATTGGAGTGAAGCTTTCTTT.

This clone was picked up one time. V gene TRBV18 combines with J gene TRBJ2-1; 11 bases map to TRBD2. The CDR3 runs 17 residues. V was clipped by 3 bases and J by 0 bases; unmatched bases: 4. Germline V gene data show CDR1 as KGHSH and CDR2 as LQKENI. The CDR3 sequence is CASSPLTSGSSYNEQFF. CDR3 coding DNA: TGTGCCAGCTCACCCCTTACTAGCGGGAGCTCCTACAATGAGCAGTTCTTC.

This clone has a single count. The chain is built from TRBV5-1 and TRBJ2-5; D remains ambiguous. From germline, CDR1 is SGHRS and CDR2 YFSETQ. The V and J ends lost 2 bases and 5 bases respectively, with 10 bases between them. The CDR3 has 13 residues. In nucleotides, the CDR3 is TGCGCCAGCAGCTTTAGACTTAGTGAGACCCAGTACTTC. Translated, it gives CASSFRLSETQYF.

The CDR3 nucleotides read TGTGCCAGCAGCTTAGGAGAGAACACTGAAGCTTTCTTT. Protein sequence: CASSLGENTEAFF. The chain couples TRBV11-3 to TRBJ1-1; D unresolved. The CDR3 sequence is 13 residues long. V was clipped by 1 base and J by 1 base, with 4 bases between them. Germline V gene sequence: CDR1 SGHNT, CDR2 YENEEA.

The chain has TRBV3-1 (or the pseudogene TRBV3-2) and TRBJ1-1; D is ambiguous. V dropped 5 bases and J dropped 8 bases, with 15 bases sitting between them. This CDR3 is 13 amino acids long. Germline V gene sequence: CDR1 LGHDT, CDR2 YNNKEL (reference sequence). The CDR3 loop reads CASSFIGSGEAFF. In DNA, the CDR3 is TGTGCCAGCAGCTTTATCGGGAGCGGGGAAGCTTTCTTT.

This chain's CDR3 is CAISESRTGVGETQYF. The CDR3 DNA reads as TGTGCCATCAGTGAGTCACGGACAGGGGTGGGAGAGACCCAGTACTTC. The chain has TRBV10-3 and TRBJ2-5; 9 nucleotides match TRBD1. V shed 0 bases, J shed 4 bases, and the junction held 6 bases outside the gene matches. The CDR3 is made up of 16 amino acids. Germline V lookup: CDR1 ENHRY, CDR2 SYGVKD.

The CDR3 region is CASSLPGLGSPDTQYF. The DNA for the CDR3 is TGTGCCAGCAGCTTACCGGGACTAGGATCACCAGATACGCAGTATTTT. This chain links TRBV7-3 with TRBJ2-3; 8 bases are shared with TRBD2. The CDR3 extends over 16 amino acids. Trimming at V came to 2 bases and at J to 4 bases, leaving 8 bases not matched to a gene. CDR1 is SGHTA and CDR2 is FQGTGA in the germline V gene.